The sequence of this TCR beta chain was determined in a study of CD8 T cells in Susac syndrome. Roughly 0.45 to 1 ug RNA was reverse transcribed with random hexamers. Across 54 Vbeta and 13 Jbeta, immunoSEQ multiplex PCR amplified TCR beta CDR3. One entry per CDR3 protein, called by TCRdb with MiXCR from the immunoSEQ multiplex PCR reads. The sample lists 200,000 or so distinct CDR3 sequences, 90% to 95% occurring once. CD8+ and CD4+ T cells taken from blood had their TCR beta sequenced. Stable or active relapsing-remitting multiple sclerosis, untreated and meeting revised McDonald criteria, defined the controls. TEMRA cells were FACS-enriched, and CD8+ and CD4+ T cells were isolated negatively. The receptor was isolated from a human donor with multiple sclerosis. The specimen sequenced was CD4+ T cells from PBMCs.

The CDR3 sequence: CSALSGLTTNEQFF. In nucleotides, the CDR3 is TGCAGTGCTCTTTCCGGGCTTACAACCAATGAGCAGTTCTTC. This chain connects TRBV20-1 to TRBJ2-1, with D unclear. CDR1 DFQATT and CDR2 SNEGSKA come from the germline V gene (reference sequence). Deletions cut 5 bases from V and 6 bases from J, with 17 bases between. The CDR3 is made up of 14 amino acids.